Listed here are 17 T cell receptor beta chains from one sample, sequenced in a study of cytomegalovirus exposure and HLA in healthy donors. It was with 60 Vbeta and 13 Jbeta primers that the PCR ran. TCRdb keeps only in-frame clones here, not all; method: immunoSEQ multiplex PCR. The repertoire holds roughly 100,000 clones, with less than 80% as singletons. Sequenced material: PBMCs. The receptor set was obtained from a woman in her thirties or forties in good health and CMV-seronegative.

The rearrangement uses TRBV6-5 and TRBJ2-2; TRBD1 matches 9 bases. Trimming at V came to 2 bases and at J to 6 bases, leaving 4 bases not matched to a gene. There are 15 residues in the CDR3. The germline gives CDR1 MNHEY, CDR2 SVGAGI. The DNA for the CDR3 is TGTGCCAGCAGTTACCGGGACAGGGATTCCGGGGAGCTGTTTTTT. It yields the protein CASSYRDRDSGELFF.

The V gene is TRBV19, the J gene TRBJ2-1; possible D gene TRBD1, 6 bases. The V end lost 5 bases, the J end lost 10 bases, and 15 bases lay between the germline ends. The CDR3 covers 13 residues. Germline values: CDR1 LNHDA, CDR2 SQIVND (reference sequence). The CDR3 is CASSLNNRVEQFF. The CDR3 nucleotides read TGTGCCAGTAGTCTTAATAACAGGGTAGAGCAGTTCTTC.

This clone was found a few times. The chain joins TRBV18 to TRBJ2-3; D gene unclear. Germline V CDR1 and CDR2: KGHSH, LQKENI. The CDR3 covers 15 residues. V was cut by 3 bases and J by 1 base, with 11 bases left in between. The CDR3 nucleotides are TGTGCCAGCTCACCTACCGGCGAGGGCACAGATACGCAGTATTTT. Its protein is CASSPTGEGTDTQYF.

The rearrangement uses TRBV5-4 and TRBJ1-2; D may be TRBD1 (6 bases). The V gene lost 0 bases and the J gene lost 5 bases, with 14 bases spanning the gap. CDR3 length: 15 residues. Looked up from germline, CDR1 is SGHNT and CDR2 is YYREEE (reference sequence). CDR3 bases: TGTGCCAGCAGCTTGGATGCTGCAGGGGCATATGGCTACACCTTC. As protein: CASSLDAAGAYGYTF. Together with reference TRBV5-4 and TRBJ1-2, the CDR3 gives the full variable domain: ETGVTQSPTHLIKTRGQQVTLRCSSQSGHNTVSWYQQALGQGPQFIFQYYREEENGRGNFPPRFSGLQFPNYSSELNVNALELDDSALYLCASSLDAAGAYGYTFGSGTRLTVV.

The rearrangement uses TRBV7-2 and TRBJ1-1; 7 bases agree with TRBD1. Germline assignment: CDR1 SGHTA and CDR2 FQGNSA. J gave up 0 bases and V 3 bases, and 4 bases lay outside the gene matches. CDR3 size: 15 residues. Here the CDR3 reads CASSFAGGLNTEAFF. Written as DNA, the CDR3 is TGTGCCAGCAGCTTCGCAGGGGGTCTGAACACTGAAGCTTTCTTT.

The V and J genes are TRBV7-2 and TRBJ2-7; perhaps TRBD2 as D (5 bases). With 2 bases removed from V and 2 bases from J, the gap between germline ends came to 10 bases. This CDR3 has 14 residues. Per germline, CDR1 SGHTA and CDR2 FQGNSA. The CDR3: CASSLSRGTYEQYF. CDR3 bases: TGTGCCAGCAGCTTATCTCGAGGGACCTACGAGCAGTACTTC.

In the case of this clone: Other DNA sequences in this sample translate to the same CDR3. V is TRBV7-2 and J is TRBJ2-3, with D perhaps TRBD1 (6 bases). Per the germline V gene, CDR1 is SGHTA and CDR2 is FQGNSA. V was trimmed by 5 bases and J by 9 bases, leaving 12 bases between them. This CDR3 has 12 residues. CDR3 sequence (DNA): TGTGCCAGCAGCCTGAACAGGGACACGCAGTATTTT. Amino acid sequence: CASSLNRDTQYF. The complete variable domain, with remaining parts taken from reference TRBV7-2 and TRBJ2-3, reads GAGVSQSPSNKVTEKGKDVELRCDPISGHTALYWYRQSLGQGLEFLIYFQGNSAPDKSGLPSDRFSAERTGGSVSTLTIQRTQQEDSAVYLCASSLNRDTQYFGPGTRLTVL.

This clone is medium-sized within its sample. This chain links TRBV6-5 with TRBJ2-7; TRBD1 matches 9 bases. The CDR3 runs 14 residues. Unmatched junction bases numbered 5, after V lost 5 bases and J lost 3 bases. Germline assignment: CDR1 MNHEY and CDR2 SVGAGI. This chain's CDR3 is CASSPGTGIYEQYF. DNA of the CDR3: TGTGCCAGCAGTCCCGGGACAGGGATCTACGAGCAGTACTTC.

The genes are TRBV7-8 and TRBJ2-6; TRBD1 matches at 7 bases. Losses at the gene ends were 5 bases for V and 0 bases for J; bases not matched to a gene: 10. The CDR3 is 18 amino acids. The germline V gene encodes CDR1 SGHVS and CDR2 FQNEAQ. CDR3 DNA: TGTGCCAGCAGCGTAAAGGGACAGCATCACTCTGGGGCCAACGTCCTGACTTTC. It translates to CASSVKGQHHSGANVLTF. The full variable domain, with the rest looked up from reference TRBV7-8 and TRBJ2-6, is GAGVSQSPRYKVAKRGQDVALRCDPISGHVSLFWYQQALGQGPEFLTYFQNEAQLDKSGLPSDRFFAERPEGSVSTLKIQRTQQEDSAVYLCASSVKGQHHSGANVLTFGAGSRLTVL.

This clone was found once. The V call is TRBV5-4, the J call TRBJ1-4, with D maybe TRBD1 (6 bases). Trimming removed 0 bases from V and 7 bases from J, with 13 bases in between. The CDR3 totals 15 residues. The germline CDR1 and CDR2 sequences are SGHNT and YYREEE (reference sequence). CDR3 protein: CASSLEGQRAEKLFF. The CDR3 region has the DNA TGTGCCAGCAGCTTGGAGGGACAACGGGCTGAAAAACTGTTTTTT.

This chain connects TRBV16 to TRBJ1-1, with 8 bases fitting TRBD1. Germline assignment: CDR1 KGHSY and CDR2 FQNENV. The ends lost 0 bases at V and 6 bases at J; junction bases unmatched: 6. The CDR3 has 15 amino acids. CDR3 in amino acids: CASSQSGDRSSEAFF. CDR3 coding DNA: TGTGCCAGCAGCCAATCTGGGGACAGGAGCTCTGAAGCTTTCTTT.

V and J are TRBV19 and TRBJ2-3; D remains ambiguous. The length of the CDR3 is 11 residues. Trimming pared 5 bases from V and 6 bases from J, leaving 6 bases between. Germline CDR1 and CDR2: LNHDA and SQIVND (reference sequence). CDR3 amino acids: CASSSGDTQYF. CDR3 in DNA: TGTGCCAGTAGTTCAGGCGATACGCAGTATTTT.

The V call is TRBV27, the J call TRBJ2-5; 7 positions agree with TRBD2. The V gene end was trimmed by 0 bases and the J gene end by 5 bases; junction bases not matched to a gene: 0. Germline-derived CDR1 and CDR2 are MNHEY and SMNVEV (reference sequence). The CDR3 length is 13 residues. The CDR3 loop is CASSLSGGETQYF. The CDR3 DNA reads as TGTGCCAGCAGTTTATCGGGAGGGGAGACCCAGTACTTC.

V is TRBV10-3 and J is TRBJ2-1; D perhaps matches TRBD2 (5 bases). Trimming took off 3 bases at V and 7 bases at J, with 19 bases between the two ends. The CDR3 is made up of 16 amino acids. Per germline, CDR1 ENHRY and CDR2 SYGVKD. In DNA, the CDR3 is TGTGCCATCAGTGAACGAACAACCGGGGATCCTAATGAGCAGTTCTTC. This sequence encodes CAISERTTGDPNEQFF.

Only a few counts were recorded for this clone. The J gene is TRBJ1-1, the V gene TRBV5-1; TRBD1 aligns across 7 bases. The junction had 8 bases not matched to a gene; V was cut back by 0 bases and J by 6 bases. CDR3 length equals 15 residues. Germline lookup yields CDR1 SGHRS and CDR2 YFSETQ. The CDR3, as DNA: TGCGCCAGCAGCTTGGCCGCAGGGGGTAAATCTGAAGCTTTCTTT. Protein: CASSLAAGGKSEAFF.

The chain has TRBV27 and TRBJ2-1; perhaps TRBD1 as D (6 bases). Germline CDR1 MNHEY, CDR2 SMNVEV (reference sequence). Trimming took 3 bases from V and 7 from J, leaving 10 bases between them. The CDR3 runs to 13 residues. The DNA for the CDR3 is TGTGCCAGCAGTTTGACCAGGGGAAATGAGCAGTTCTTC. Its protein is CASSLTRGNEQFF.

The V gene is TRBV14, the J gene TRBJ2-3, with TRBD2 matching 8 bases. Germline V gene sequence: CDR1 SGHDN, CDR2 FVKESK. After removal of 0 bases from V and 2 bases from J, the junction contained 16 bases not matched to a gene. The CDR3 contains 20 residues. The CDR3 protein is CASSQDERGSTDYITDTQYF. DNA for the CDR3: TGTGCCAGCAGCCAAGATGAGCGGGGGAGCACAGACTATATCACAGATACGCAGTATTTT.